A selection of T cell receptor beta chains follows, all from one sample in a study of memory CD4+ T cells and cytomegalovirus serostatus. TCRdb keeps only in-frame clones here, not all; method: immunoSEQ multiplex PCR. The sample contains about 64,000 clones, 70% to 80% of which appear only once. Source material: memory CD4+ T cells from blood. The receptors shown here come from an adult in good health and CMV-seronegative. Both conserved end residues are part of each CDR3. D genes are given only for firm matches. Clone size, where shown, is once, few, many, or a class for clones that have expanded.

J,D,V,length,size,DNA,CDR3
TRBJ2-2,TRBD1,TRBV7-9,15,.,TGTGCCAGCAGCAAGGGACAGGGCTATTTCGGGGAGCTGTTTTTT,CASSKGQGYFGELFF
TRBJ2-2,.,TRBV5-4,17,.,TGTGCCAGCAGCTTTCACAGAGGGGGGGTTTACACCGGGGAGCTGTTTTTT,CASSFHRGGVYTGELFF
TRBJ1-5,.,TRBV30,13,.,TGTGCCTGGAGTGTAACAGGGAATCAGCCCCAGCATTTT,CAWSVTGNQPQHF
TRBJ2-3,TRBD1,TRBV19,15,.,TGTGCCAGTAGTATGGGGACAGGGGACCTTGGTACGCAGTATTTT,CASSMGTGDLGTQYF
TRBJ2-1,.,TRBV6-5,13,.,TGTGCCAGCAGTACTATCGGGTTTTTCGAGCAGTTCTTC,CASSTIGFFEQFF
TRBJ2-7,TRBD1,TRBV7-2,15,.,TGTGCCAGCAGAGAAGGACAGGGAGACTCCTACGAGCAGTACTTC,CASREGQGDSYEQYF
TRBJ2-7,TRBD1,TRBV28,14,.,TGTGCCAGCACCCCGGGGACAGGGGTCAACGAGCAGTACTTC,CASTPGTGVNEQYF
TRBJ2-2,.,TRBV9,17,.,TGTGCCAGCAGCACAACTAGCCTCAACGCGAACACCGGGGAGCTGTTTTTT,CASSTTSLNANTGELFF
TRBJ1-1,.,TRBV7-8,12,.,TGTGCCAGTCAGCGGGGGAACACTGAAGCTTTCTTT,CASQRGNTEAFF
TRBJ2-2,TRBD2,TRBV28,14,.,TGTGCCAGTCTAGCGGGAGGGCCCAGCCGGGAGCTGTTTTTT,CASLAGGPSRELFF
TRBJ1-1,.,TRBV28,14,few,TGTGCCAGCAGTTTGGGGGTTGAGGTTTCGGCAGCTTTCTTT,CASSLGVEVSAAFF
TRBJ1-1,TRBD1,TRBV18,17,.,TGTGCCAGCTCACCGGCCAGCAGGGGGCGCGTGAACACTGAAGCTTTCTTT,CASSPASRGRVNTEAFF
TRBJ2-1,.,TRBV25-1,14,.,TGTGCCAGCAGTGAATTCGGGACCCAGAATGAGCAGTTCTTC,CASSEFGTQNEQFF